This T cell receptor beta chain emerged from a study of CD8 T cells in ankylosing spondylitis. Study-wide results and limits: Those disease-linked clones were CD8+; they were also relatively rare in peripheral blood. There was a TCR beta motif, made of several highly homologous variants, that appeared characteristic of ankylosing spondylitis blood. Disease-linked clones reportedly showed significant enrichment in matched ankylosing spondylitis synovial fluid.

V lost 8 bases, J lost 4 bases, and 18 bases lay in between. The germline CDR1 and CDR2 sequences are SQVTM and ANQGSEA. The length of the CDR3 is 14 residues. TCRdb reprocessed the 5' RACE reads with MiXCR, giving one entry per CDR3 protein. This sample carries some 840,000 distinct CDR3 sequences, 10% to 15% of them seen once, and the ten largest clones take around 0.51%. This clonotype was seen a few times. What it recognizes is unknown. The rearrangement links TRBV29-1 to TRBJ2-1, with a weak D call TRBD2 (5 bases). This receptor was obtained from a male donor with ankylosing spondylitis. Material for sequencing was blood, either unsorted or a sorted T cell fraction (not recorded which). CDR3 sequence reads: CSTSTQRTYNEQFF. CDR3 DNA: TGCAGCACATCGACGCAGCGGACGTACAATGAGCAGTTCTTC.